One T cell receptor (beta chain) is described in this entry. Here immunoSEQ multiplex PCR was the method, and the copy in TCRdb shows in-frame clones only, minus some. Among around 100,000 clones listed, around 88% were seen once. The record originates from a study of blood T cell repertoires in COVID-19. Per germline, CDR1 SGHTA and CDR2 FQGTGA. The CDR3 totals 14 residues. Trimming removed 4 bases at V and 3 bases at J, with 10 bases between. This clonotype was sampled from a human donor in a cohort sampled during active COVID-19. Sequenced sample: peripheral blood. This chain uses TRBV7-3 with TRBJ2-1; D remains ambiguous. Here the CDR3 reads CASSSSSFYNEQFF. For the CDR3, the DNA is TGTGCCAGCAGCTCCTCAAGCTTCTACAATGAGCAGTTCTTC.